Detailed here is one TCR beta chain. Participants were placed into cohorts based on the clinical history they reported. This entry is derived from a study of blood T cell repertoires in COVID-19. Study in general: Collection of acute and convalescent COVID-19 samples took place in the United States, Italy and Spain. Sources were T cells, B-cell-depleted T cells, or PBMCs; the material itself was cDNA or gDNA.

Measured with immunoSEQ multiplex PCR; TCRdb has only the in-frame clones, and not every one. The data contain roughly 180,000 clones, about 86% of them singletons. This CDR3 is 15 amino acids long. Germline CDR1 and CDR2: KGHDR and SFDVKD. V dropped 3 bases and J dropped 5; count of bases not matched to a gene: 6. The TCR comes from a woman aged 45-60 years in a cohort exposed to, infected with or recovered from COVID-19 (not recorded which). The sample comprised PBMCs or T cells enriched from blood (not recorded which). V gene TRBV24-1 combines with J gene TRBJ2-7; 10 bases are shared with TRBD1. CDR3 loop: CATSDMRTGGNEQYF. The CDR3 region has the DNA TGTGCCACCAGTGATATGAGGACAGGGGGGAACGAGCAGTACTTC.